This T cell receptor (beta chain) was identified in a study of CD8 T cells in Susac syndrome. Germline V gene lookup returns CDR1 WSHSY and CDR2 SAAADI. This CDR3 comprises 11 residues. V was pared by 8 bases and J by 4 bases, with 8 bases between. Random hexamers primed reverse transcription of about 0.5 to 1 ug RNA. TCRdb called the immunoSEQ multiplex PCR reads again in MiXCR, with one record for every CDR3 protein. The repertoire holds about 170,000 distinct CDR3 sequences, with around 93% as singletons. This chain uses TRBV10-2 with TRBJ2-5; D remains ambiguous. The clonotype was recovered from a human donor with multiple sclerosis. Sequenced input: CD4+ T cells from PBMCs. In DNA form, the CDR3 reads TGCGCCAGCGGTCCTGGAGAGACCCAGTACTTC. This encodes CASGPGETQYF.